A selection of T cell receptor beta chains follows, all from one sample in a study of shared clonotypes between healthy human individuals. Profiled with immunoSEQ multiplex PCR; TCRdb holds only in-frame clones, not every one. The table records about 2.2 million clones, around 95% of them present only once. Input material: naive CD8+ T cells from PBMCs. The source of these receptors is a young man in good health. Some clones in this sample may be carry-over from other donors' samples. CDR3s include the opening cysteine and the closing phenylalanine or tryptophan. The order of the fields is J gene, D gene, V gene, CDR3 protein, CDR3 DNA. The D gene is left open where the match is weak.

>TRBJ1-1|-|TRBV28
CASSFPGRLGTEAFF
TGTGCCAGCAGTTTCCCGGGACGTCTTGGCACTGAAGCTTTCTTT
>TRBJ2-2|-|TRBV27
CASSLWGASGELFF
TGTGCCAGCAGTTTATGGGGGGCCTCCGGGGAGCTGTTTTTT
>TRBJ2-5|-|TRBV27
CASSFGPEETQYF
TGTGCCAGCAGTTTCGGGCCCGAAGAGACCCAGTACTTC
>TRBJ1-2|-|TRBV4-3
CASSLRQDGYYGYTF
TGCGCCAGCAGCCTGAGACAGGATGGTTACTATGGCTACACCTTC
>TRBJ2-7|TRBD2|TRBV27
CASSPDLAGASREQYF
TGTGCCAGCAGTCCCGATCTAGCGGGGGCGTCTCGGGAGCAGTACTTC
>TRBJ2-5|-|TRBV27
CASSHLTLAGQETQYF
TGTGCCAGCAGTCACCTGACGCTAGCTGGCCAAGAGACCCAGTACTTC
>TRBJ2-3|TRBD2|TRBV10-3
CATGTSGNPDTQYF
TGTGCCACCGGGACTAGCGGAAACCCAGATACGCAGTATTTT
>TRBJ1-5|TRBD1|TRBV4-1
CASSQAGGRNQPQHF
TGCGCCAGCAGCCAAGCAGGGGGCAGGAATCAGCCCCAGCATTTT
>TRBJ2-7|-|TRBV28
CASSLYGAQGEQYF
TGTGCCAGCAGTTTATATGGGGCCCAGGGAGAGCAGTACTTC
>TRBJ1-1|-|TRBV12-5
CASGPGSLHPHGNTEAFF
TGTGCTAGTGGCCCCGGGTCCCTCCATCCCCATGGGAACACTGAAGCTTTCTTT
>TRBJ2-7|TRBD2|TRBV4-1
CASSQGPSGSGYEQYF
TGCGCCAGCAGCCAAGGGCCCAGCGGGAGTGGCTACGAGCAGTACTTC
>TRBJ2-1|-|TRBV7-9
CASGQYNEQFF
TGTGCCAGCGGCCAGTACAATGAGCAGTTCTTC
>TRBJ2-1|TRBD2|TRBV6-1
CASSRDYSYNEQFF
TGTGCCAGCAGCCGGGACTACTCCTACAATGAGCAGTTCTTC
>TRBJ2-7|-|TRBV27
CASSFSLTFEQYF
TGTGCCAGCAGTTTCTCTCTGACTTTCGAGCAGTACTTC